These 18 T cell receptor beta chains share one sample of origin, sequenced in a study of beta chain features in type 1 diabetes. These receptors lack a known antigen. The investigators reverse transcribed all of the isolated RNA, so they sequenced expressed TCRB transcripts. The table came from immunoSEQ multiplex PCR; TCRdb's copy has only in-frame clones and leaves some out. The data hold over 150,000 clones, with almost 8% observed a single time. General study findings and limits: Across all four CD4+ subsets, people with type 1 diabetes showed modestly shorter TCRB CDR3s.

The sequenced sample was central memory CD4+ T cells from blood. The receptors derive from a man younger than 35 with type 1 diabetes.

The chain has TRBV6-5 and TRBJ1-4; D possibly corresponds to TRBD1 (5 bases). The V end was cut by 4 bases, the J end by 7 bases, with 10 bases between. CDR1 MNHEY and CDR2 SVGAGI come from the germline V gene. The CDR3 has 13 amino acids. CDR3 DNA sequence: TGTGCCAGCAGTTTAGGAAGGGGTGAAAAACTGTTTTTT. Translation: CASSLGRGEKLFF.

The chain employs TRBV7-8 and TRBJ1-6, with TRBD1 matching over 8 bases. The CDR3 consists of 15 residues. V was pared by 6 bases and J by 5 bases, with 6 bases of the junction left unmatched. CDR1 is SGHVS, CDR2 FQNEAQ, per germline. In DNA form, the CDR3 reads TGTGCCAGCAGGAGGACAGGGTCGGATAATTCACCCCTCCACTTT. It is translated as CASRRTGSDNSPLHF.

The gene calls are TRBV10-3 and TRBJ2-7; TRBD1 matches at 10 bases. The CDR3 runs to 15 residues. Germline CDR1 ENHRY, CDR2 SYGVKD. V lost 2 bases and J lost 2; bases outside the gene matches: 3. In nucleotides, the CDR3 is TGTGCCATCAGTGAGAGGACAGGGGGAACCTACGAGCAGTACTTC. This gives the protein CAISERTGGTYEQYF.

The chain employs TRBV14 and TRBJ2-1, with TRBD2 identical over 8 bases. Germline trimming cut 5 bases from V and 15 bases from J; bases unmatched to any gene: 12. The germline gives CDR1 SGHDN, CDR2 FVKESK. The CDR3 sequence is 13 residues long. CDR3 in DNA: TGTGCCAGCAGCGAAGGACTTGACGGGGGGGGGTTCTTC. Amino acids: CASSEGLDGGGFF.

A few counts support this clone. The V call is TRBV28, the J call TRBJ1-2, with D unclear. The V gene lost 1 base and the J gene lost 5 bases, with 8 bases spanning the gap. Germline V lookup: CDR1 MDHEN, CDR2 SYDVKM. The CDR3 is made up of 13 amino acids. The CDR3 bases are TGTGCCAGCAGTTTATCGCAGGCGTATGGCTACACCTTC. It specifies CASSLSQAYGYTF.

This clone occurred a few times. V is TRBV30 and J is TRBJ2-7; tentative D call: TRBD1 (6 bases). CDR3 size: 12 residues. The germline V gene encodes CDR1 GTSNPN and CDR2 SVGIG (reference sequence). Trimming pared 0 bases from V and 7 bases from J, leaving 10 bases between. CDR3 DNA: TGTGCCTGGAGTGTAACTGGACAGGAGCAGTACTTC. It is translated as CAWSVTGQEQYF.

The chain is built from TRBV5-4 and TRBJ2-3, with D maybe TRBD1 (6 bases). Germline V lookup: CDR1 SGHNT, CDR2 YYREEE (reference sequence). Trimming pared 0 bases from V and 0 bases from J, leaving 14 bases between. The CDR3 loop spans 17 amino acids. In DNA form, the CDR3 reads TGTGCCAGCAGCTTGGGTGGACAGTCACCTAGCACAGATACGCAGTATTTT. This codes for CASSLGGQSPSTDTQYF.

This clone has a handful of counts. The chain uses TRBV6-5 and TRBJ1-1, with 12 nucleotides matching TRBD1. V gave up 4 bases and J gave up 11 bases; unmatched junction bases: 5. The CDR3 is made up of 13 amino acids. The V gene's germline CDR1 is MNHEY and CDR2 SVGAGI. This CDR3 is CASSFGTGGRAFF. In DNA form, the CDR3 reads TGTGCCAGCAGTTTCGGGACAGGGGGCCGGGCTTTCTTT.

This clone appeared a few times. The genes are TRBV7-9 and TRBJ1-4; no reliable D call. Germline lookup yields CDR1 SEHNR and CDR2 FQNEAQ (reference sequence). Trimming took 3 bases from V and 8 from J, leaving 19 bases between them. CDR3 length equals 16 residues. CDR3 protein: CASSLWARGGGEKLFF. The CDR3 DNA is TGTGCCAGCAGCTTGTGGGCGCGAGGAGGAGGAGAAAAACTGTTTTTT. Combining the CDR3 with reference TRBV7-9 and TRBJ1-4 gives the whole variable domain DTGVSQNPRHKITKRGQNVTFRCDPISEHNRLYWYRQTLGQGPEFLTYFQNEAQLEKSRLLSDRFSAERPKGSFSTLEIQRTEQGDSAMYLCASSLWARGGGEKLFFGSGTQLSVL.

The gene calls are TRBV7-2 and TRBJ1-5; no clear D gene. The CDR3 length is 15 residues. Germline values: CDR1 SGHTA, CDR2 FQGNSA. Trimming took 3 bases from V and 6 from J, leaving 15 bases between them. This chain's CDR3 is CASSFVVGESQPQHF. DNA of the CDR3: TGTGCCAGCAGCTTTGTAGTGGGAGAGTCTCAGCCCCAGCATTTT.

This clone has at least ten counts. This chain joins TRBV2 and TRBJ1-6, with D tentatively TRBD1 (6 bases). This CDR3 has 16 amino acids. V was trimmed by 3 bases and J by 9 bases, leaving 18 bases between them. Germline lookup yields CDR1 SNHLY and CDR2 FYNNEI. The CDR3, as DNA: TGTGCCAGCAGTGAGGGACACCCCCAGGTTGCTTCACCCCTCCACTTT. It specifies CASSEGHPQVASPLHF.

This clone was observed a handful of times. Other DNA sequences of this sample code for an identical CDR3. This chain connects TRBV27 to TRBJ2-5; a possible D gene is TRBD2 (5 bases). The CDR3 is made up of 13 amino acids. The germline V gene encodes CDR1 MNHEY and CDR2 SMNVEV (reference sequence). V lost 2 bases and J 5 bases, leaving 9 bases between the germline ends. The DNA of the CDR3 is TGTGCCAGCAGTTTAGGCCCGGGGGAGACCCAGTACTTC. Residues: CASSLGPGETQYF.

The V and J genes are TRBV28 and TRBJ2-7; 7 bases are a match to TRBD1. Germline trimming cut 5 bases from V and 7 bases from J; bases unmatched to any gene: 11. Germline assignment: CDR1 MDHEN and CDR2 SYDVKM. The CDR3 spans 14 residues. For the CDR3, the DNA is TGTGCCAGCAGTCTCGGACAGGACCGCAAGGAGCAGTACTTC. Encoded protein: CASSLGQDRKEQYF.

V and J are TRBV28 and TRBJ2-5, with 7 bases matching TRBD1. Unmatched junction bases numbered 5, after V lost 2 bases and J lost 5 bases. The CDR3 extends over 14 amino acids. CDR1 is MDHEN and CDR2 is SYDVKM in the germline V gene. The CDR3 nucleotides read TGTGCCAGCAGTTTAACTTTCAGGGGGGAGACCCAGTACTTC. Translation gives CASSLTFRGETQYF. Drawing the rest from reference TRBV28 and TRBJ2-5, the complete variable domain is DVKVTQSSRYLVKRTGEKVFLECVQDMDHENMFWYRQDPGLGLRLIYFSYDVKMKEKGDIPEGYSVSREKKERFSLILESASTNQTSMYLCASSLTFRGETQYFGPGTRLLVL.

This clone showed up just a few times. This rearrangement joins TRBV6-6 to TRBJ2-5; tentatively, D is TRBD2 (5 bases). Trimming left V 0 bases short and J 4 bases short, with 12 bases between. In germline, CDR1 is MNHNY, CDR2 SVGAGI (reference sequence). The length of the CDR3 is 15 residues. The DNA for the CDR3 is TGTGCCAGCAGTTACTCGAGGCTAGCAGGAGAGACCCAGTACTTC. It codes for CASSYSRLAGETQYF.

This clone was counted a few times. The V and J genes are TRBV5-6 and TRBJ2-5, with 11 bases lining up with TRBD2. The CDR3 is made up of 18 amino acids. In germline, CDR1 is SGHDT, CDR2 YYEEEE. With 1 base clipped from V and 4 bases from J, the junction kept 12 bases outside the gene matches. CDR3 protein: CASSLKVASGRSGETQYF. The CDR3 nucleotides read TGTGCCAGCAGCTTGAAGGTAGCTAGCGGGAGGAGTGGAGAGACCCAGTACTTC.

This clone was detected many times. This chain uses TRBV19 with TRBJ2-2; D is ambiguous. CDR3 length: 15 residues. Per germline, CDR1 LNHDA and CDR2 SQIVND (reference sequence). V gave up 4 bases and J gave up 0 bases, with 9 bases separating them. The CDR3: CASSTRRSNTGELFF. The CDR3 DNA sequence: TGTGCCAGTAGTACCCGGAGATCGAACACCGGGGAGCTGTTTTTT.

The chain joins TRBV11-3 to TRBJ2-5; D is possibly TRBD2 (6 bases). Looked up from germline, CDR1 is SGHNT and CDR2 is YENEEA. Trimming took 6 bases from V and 5 from J, leaving 10 bases between them. The CDR3 loop spans 12 amino acids. CDR3 DNA sequence: TGTGCCAGCAGTATTGGGAGGGAGACCCAGTACTTC. Translation: CASSIGRETQYF.